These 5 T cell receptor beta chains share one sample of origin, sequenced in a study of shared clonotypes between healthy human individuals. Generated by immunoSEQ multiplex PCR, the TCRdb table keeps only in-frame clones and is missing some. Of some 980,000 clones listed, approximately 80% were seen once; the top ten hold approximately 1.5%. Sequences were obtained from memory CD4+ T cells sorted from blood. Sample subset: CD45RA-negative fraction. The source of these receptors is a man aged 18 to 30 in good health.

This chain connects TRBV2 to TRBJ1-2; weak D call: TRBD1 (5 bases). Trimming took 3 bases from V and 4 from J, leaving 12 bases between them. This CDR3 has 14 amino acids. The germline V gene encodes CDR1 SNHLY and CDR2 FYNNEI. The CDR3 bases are TGTGCCAGCAGTGATTTGGGACTCAGCTATGGCTACACCTTC. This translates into CASSDLGLSYGYTF.

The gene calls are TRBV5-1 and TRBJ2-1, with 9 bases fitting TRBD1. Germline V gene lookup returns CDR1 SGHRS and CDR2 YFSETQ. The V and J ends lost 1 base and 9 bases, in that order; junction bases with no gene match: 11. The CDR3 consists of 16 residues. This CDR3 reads CASSLQPGQGAIEQFF. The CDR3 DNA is TGCGCCAGCAGCTTGCAACCGGGACAGGGTGCCATTGAGCAGTTCTTC.

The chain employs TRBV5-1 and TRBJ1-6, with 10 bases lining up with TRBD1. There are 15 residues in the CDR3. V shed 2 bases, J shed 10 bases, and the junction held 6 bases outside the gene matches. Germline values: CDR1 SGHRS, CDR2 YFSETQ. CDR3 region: CASSFSGTGVSPLHF. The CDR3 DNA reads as TGCGCCAGCAGCTTTTCAGGGACAGGGGTCTCACCCCTCCACTTT.

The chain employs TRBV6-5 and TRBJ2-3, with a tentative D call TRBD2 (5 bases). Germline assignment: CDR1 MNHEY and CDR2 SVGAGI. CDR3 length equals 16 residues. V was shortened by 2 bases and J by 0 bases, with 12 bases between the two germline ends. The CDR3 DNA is TGTGCCAGCAGTTACGGGCTAGCCTATAGCACAGATACGCAGTATTTT. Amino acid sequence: CASSYGLAYSTDTQYF.

The CDR3 DNA follows: TGTGCCAGCAGCCCCCCGGGACAGTACTATGGCTACACCTTC. Protein product: CASSPPGQYYGYTF. The chain joins TRBV11-2 to TRBJ1-2; 7 bases fit TRBD1. V shed 5 bases, J shed 3 bases, and the junction held 6 bases outside the gene matches. CDR3 length: 14 residues. Germline lookup yields CDR1 SGHAT and CDR2 FQNNGV. The full variable domain, with the rest looked up from reference TRBV11-2 and TRBJ1-2, is EAGVAQSPRYKIIEKRQSVAFWCNPISGHATLYWYQQILGQGPKLLIQFQNNGVVDDSQLPKDRFSAERLKGVDSTLKIQPAKLEDSAVYLCASSPPGQYYGYTFGSGTRLTVV.